This is a list of T cell receptor beta chains from one sample in a study of beta chain features in type 1 diabetes. Libraries were prepared by immunoSEQ multiplex PCR; TCRdb keeps only in-frame clonotypes and omits some of them. The sample lists 160,000 or so clones; over 7.5% were seen once. Sequencing input: central memory CD4+ T cells from blood. The receptors shown here come from a young woman in good health. Both conserved end residues are trimmed from each CDR3. Size is stated for part of the rows, as once, few or many counts, or as a class when the clone is expanded.

clone_size j_call v_call cdr3_aa
few TRBJ2-3 TRBV2 ASSESAGGYLY
- TRBJ1-2 TRBV19 ASSINNGQGVYT
few TRBJ1-1 TRBV5-4 ASSLMTGMRTEAF
- TRBJ1-4 TRBV2 ASSEGGHKEKLF
many TRBJ1-5 TRBV30 AWSKQGIGQPQH
few TRBJ2-5 TRBV7-2 ASSQNPTGTSGTQETQY
few TRBJ2-5 TRBV5-5 ASSTLTTSGGRETQY
- TRBJ2-5 TRBV4-1 ASSPGRGAQETQY
few TRBJ2-1 TRBV7-3 ASSSRGAGYNEQF
few TRBJ2-7 TRBV2 ASSGPGLGGNYEQY
few TRBJ2-3 TRBV11-2 ASSPRGLSTDTQY
- TRBJ2-6 TRBV7-8 ASSYSLSGANVLT
- TRBJ2-1 TRBV6-5 ASRKTSGAYNEQF
many TRBJ2-7 TRBV30 AWSGGQGYEQY
- TRBJ1-1 TRBV5-6 ASIRRGLWTEAF
few TRBJ2-7 TRBV6-6 ASSGGLDEQY
- TRBJ2-5 TRBV10-3 AISESGGQETQY
few TRBJ1-5 TRBV29-1 SARTGDQPQH
few TRBJ1-2 TRBV6-5 ASTLDSRYGYT
few TRBJ1-2 TRBV19 ASSESRGLGYT
- TRBJ1-1 TRBV30 AWGRGNTEAF
few TRBJ1-1 TRBV30 AWSVQVEAF
- TRBJ2-1 TRBV7-2 ASSLRGGIGQF
- TRBJ2-1 TRBV7-2 ASSFRLAGLQNEQF
few TRBJ1-6 TRBV2 ASSSGQTYSPLH
many TRBJ2-7 TRBV10-2 ASSPGTGVGEQY
- TRBJ1-2 TRBV28 ASSIPGQGTYGYT
- TRBJ2-1 TRBV5-1 ASSSDSRTSGRPKQF
- TRBJ2-5 TRBV7-9 ASSLTPRFAGQQETQY
few TRBJ2-7 TRBV7-8 ASSLALRAGTGSYEQY
few TRBJ1-1 TRBV7-9 ASSFTGDTEAF
few TRBJ2-7 TRBV13 ASSPRGGGPYEQY
- TRBJ2-7 TRBV5-1 ASSLRAGGDEQY
- TRBJ2-7 TRBV30 AWSRTGGRYEQY
few TRBJ1-2 TRBV28 ASTDSYGYT
- TRBJ2-3 TRBV30 AWSADRTDTQY
- TRBJ2-3 TRBV5-1 ASSQGLAGVDTQY